This T cell receptor (beta chain) comes out of a study of CD8 T cells in ankylosing spondylitis. The study, taken as a whole, reports: Roughly eight highly homologous variants made up a TCR beta motif that seemed to typify ankylosing spondylitis blood. Researchers reportedly found disease-linked clones significantly enriched in matched ankylosing spondylitis synovial fluid. Peripheral blood held disease-linked clones only at relatively low frequency, and these were CD8+.

This CDR3 region has 16 residues. Trimming at V came to 5 bases and at J to 7 bases, leaving 17 bases not matched to a gene. Per germline, CDR1 SQVTM and CDR2 ANQGSEA. At least ten counts were recorded for this clonotype. Its antigen is unidentified. Quantitative barcoded 5'-RACE was used to prepare TCR beta libraries. One entry per CDR3 protein results from TCRdb running MiXCR on the 5' RACE reads. The data hold fewer than 25,000 distinct CDR3 sequences, with under 15% observed a single time. This TCR was recovered from a male donor with ankylosing spondylitis or in good health (not recorded which). The gene calls are TRBV29-1 and TRBJ2-1; 7 positions match TRBD2. The sample comprised blood. CDR3 region: CSVPPMREWGWNEQFF. CDR3 DNA sequence: TGCAGCGTTCCCCCGATGCGGGAGTGGGGTTGGAATGAGCAGTTCTTC.